A single sample gave rise to the 27 T cell receptor beta chains below, sequenced in a study of post-analysis software for immune sequencing data. Study-wide points: A few TRBV segments (TRBV5-6, TRBV5-1 and TRBV20-1 among them) occurred more frequently in patients than in controls.

For these TCRs, the target antigens are not known. The TCR beta cDNA libraries contained unique molecular identifiers. TCRdb re-analysed the PCR reads in MiXCR, keeping a single row per CDR3 protein. The sample holds under 200,000 distinct CDR3 sequences, roughly 28% seen once. Material for sequencing was blood. Every receptor here comes from a girl aged 2-17 years with multiple sclerosis.

The table lists this clonotype with a few counts. V is TRBV28 and J is TRBJ2-7; TRBD2 matches 10 bases. The CDR3 runs 16 residues. V trimming: 5 bases; J trimming: 7 bases; junction bases outside the gene matches: 14. Germline V CDR1 and CDR2: MDHEN, SYDVKM. In DNA, the CDR3 is TGTGCCAGCAGTGAGAGATCTAGCGGGAGAATGAGAGAGCAGTACTTC. Amino acids: CASSERSSGRMREQYF.

Concerning this clonotype itself: An end of the junction does not agree with germline; a read error may underlie this. The chain joins TRBV7-7 to TRBJ2-7; TRBD1 might be the D (6 bases). TRBJ2-5 matches the DNA end more closely, so the J call is doubtful. CDR1 and CDR2 from the germline V gene are SSHAT and FNYEAQ (reference sequence). This CDR3 has 13 amino acids. The CDR3 reads CAGSLSQGETQYF. The CDR3 nucleotides are TGTGCCGGCAGCTTATCTCAGGGGGAGACCCAGTACTTC.

This clonotype showed up many times. V is TRBV11-3 and J is TRBJ2-7, with D possibly being TRBD2 (7 bases). Germline CDR1 SGHNT, CDR2 YENEEA. Trimming took 1 base from V and 5 from J, leaving 9 bases between them. This CDR3 spans 13 amino acids. CDR3 coding DNA: TGTGCCAGCAGCTTAGCGGGGGGCCACGAGCAGTACTTC. Its protein product is CASSLAGGHEQYF.

As for this clonotype: A much larger clone lies a single base off, so this may be a read error. The chain links TRBV28 to TRBJ2-7; maybe TRBD1 (5 bases). Germline lookup yields CDR1 MDHEN and CDR2 SYDVKM. This CDR3 comprises 12 residues. The CDR3 bases are TGTGCCAGCAGTGGGGCAGCCTACGGGCAGTACTTC. It yields the protein CASSGAAYGQYF.

This clonotype has more than one count but fewer than ten. J is TRBJ2-3 and V is TRBV21-1. TRBV21-1 is designated a pseudogene. The CDR3 has 14 amino acids. The DNA of the CDR3 is TGTGCCAGCAGCAAAGCCCAGGTCGGAGATACGCAGTATTTT. It translates to CASSKAQVGDTQYF.

This clonotype was recorded at least ten times. The V gene is TRBV29-1, the J gene TRBJ2-3; D is unresolved. Trimming removed 6 bases at V and 6 bases at J, with 13 bases between. The CDR3 spans 12 residues. The germline V gene has CDR1 SQVTM and CDR2 ANQGSEA. CDR3 amino acids: CSVQKNSDTQYF. In DNA, the CDR3 is TGCAGCGTCCAGAAAAACAGTGATACGCAGTATTTT.

The rearrangement links TRBV4-3 to TRBJ2-1; D not certain. CDR1 LGHNA and CDR2 YSLEER come from the germline V gene. The CDR3 runs 15 residues. V lost 0 bases to trimming and J lost 10 bases, with 16 bases between them. CDR3 bases: TGCGCCAGCAGCCAAGAGTTCGCTCGAGGTAGGGAGCAGTTCTTC. The encoded protein is CASSQEFARGREQFF.

The J gene is TRBJ1-1, the V gene TRBV4-1; no clear D. Trimming pared 1 base from V and 0 bases from J, leaving 12 bases between. Germline CDR1 is MGHRA and CDR2 is YSYEKL. The CDR3 contains 16 residues. CDR3 DNA sequence: TGCGCCAGCAGCCAAGGGGGATTCCCTATGAACACTGAAGCTTTCTTT. This gives the protein CASSQGGFPMNTEAFF.

This rearrangement joins TRBV18 to TRBJ2-4; TRBD1 matches at 8 bases. Germline V gene data show CDR1 as KGHSH and CDR2 as LQKENI. There are 23 residues in the CDR3. V gave up 3 bases and J gave up 0 bases; unmatched junction bases: 25. CDR3 sequence: CASSPGQAIGNTPQTLAKNIQYF. The CDR3 nucleotides read TGTGCCAGCTCACCGGGACAGGCTATAGGGAACACCCCTCAAACCCTAGCCAAAAACATTCAGTACTTC. The complete variable domain, with remaining parts taken from reference TRBV18 and TRBJ2-4, reads NAGVMQNPRHLVRRRGQEARLRCSPMKGHSHVYWYRQLPEEGLKFMVYLQKENIIDESGMPKERFSAEFPKEGPSILRIQQVVRGDSAAYFCASSPGQAIGNTPQTLAKNIQYFGAGTRLSVL.

This clonotype was recorded many times. The chain employs TRBV9 and TRBJ2-1; 8 bases fit TRBD2. V gave up 7 bases and J gave up 3 bases; unmatched junction bases: 6. The germline V gene encodes CDR1 SGDLS and CDR2 YYNGEE. There are 14 residues in the CDR3. The CDR3 DNA follows: TGTGCCAGCGCCCCCGGGGGGGGCTACAATGAGCAGTTCTTC. It encodes CASAPGGGYNEQFF.

V is TRBV7-9 and J is TRBJ1-5; D is unclear. Trimming left V 1 base short and J 9 bases short, with 16 bases between. From germline, CDR1 is SEHNR and CDR2 FQNEAQ (reference sequence). The length of the CDR3 is 15 residues. The CDR3 DNA reads as TGTGCCAGCAGCTTAGGGGCGGCCGGCCTCGTGCCCCAGCATTTT. Residues: CASSLGAAGLVPQHF.

The sample holds many counts of this clonotype. This chain uses TRBV28 with TRBJ2-1, with D perhaps matching TRBD1 (6 bases). Germline V CDR1 and CDR2: MDHEN, SYDVKM. CDR3 length: 14 amino acids. Between the trimmed V and J ends, which lost 5 bases and 3 bases, there was a span of 11 bases. The CDR3 region has the DNA TGTGCCAGCAGTAACCGGGACAACTACAATGAGCAGTTCTTC. Translating gives CASSNRDNYNEQFF.

This clonotype was seen at least ten times. For the CDR3, the DNA is TGCAGTGCTAGAGATCCGGGACAGCCCCAGCATTTT. Its translation is CSARDPGQPQHF. This rearrangement joins TRBV20-1 to TRBJ1-5, with D hard to call. This CDR3 is 12 amino acids long. Looked up from germline, CDR1 is DFQATT and CDR2 is SNEGSKA (reference sequence). Deletions cut 0 bases from V and 7 bases from J, with 7 bases between.

This clonotype has ten or more counts. V is TRBV27 and J is TRBJ2-1; TRBD2 aligns across 9 bases. This CDR3 region has 16 residues. After removal of 0 bases from V and 4 bases from J, the junction contained 4 bases not matched to a gene. Germline CDR1 is MNHEY and CDR2 is SMNVEV (reference sequence). The CDR3 sequence: CASSLSAAGGYNEQFF. The CDR3 DNA sequence: TGTGCCAGCAGTTTATCCGCGGCGGGAGGGTACAATGAGCAGTTCTTC.

This chain connects TRBV7-3 to TRBJ1-1; the D gene is possibly TRBD1 (6 bases). The CDR3 is made up of 14 amino acids. CDR1 and CDR2 from the germline V gene are SGHTA and FQGTGA. V lost 5 bases and J lost 3, with 13 bases in between. The CDR3: CASSNTGRDTEAFF. CDR3 nucleotide sequence: TGTGCCAGCAGCAACACAGGGAGGGACACTGAAGCTTTCTTT.

Concerning this clonotype: This may come from a read error, since a much larger clone is one base off. The chain combines TRBV5-6 with TRBJ2-7; 8 bases agree with TRBD2. The trim removed 6 bases at V and 7 bases at J, leaving 12 bases unmatched. Germline CDR1 SGHDT, CDR2 YYEEEE. The CDR3 runs to 14 residues. In nucleotides, the CDR3 is TGTGCCAGCATCTTCGGGGGGGCCGGTGATGAGCAGTACTTC. Protein: CASIFGGAGDEQYF. The full variable domain, completed using reference TRBV5-6 and TRBJ2-7, is DAGVTQSPTHLIKTRGQQVTLRCSPKSGHDTVSWYQQALGQGPQFIFQYYEEEERQRGNFPDRFSGHQFPNYSSELNVNALLLGDSALYLCASIFGGAGDEQYFGPGTRLTVT.

Concerning this clonotype: A read error is likely, as this CDR3 ends without the conserved phenylalanine or tryptophan. The rearrangement uses TRBV27 and TRBJ1-1; D remains ambiguous. V was trimmed by 5 bases and J by 1 base, leaving 17 bases between them. The CDR3 spans 16 residues. Germline V gene data show CDR1 as MNHEY and CDR2 as SMNVEV (reference sequence). The CDR3: CASSLLPMLQNTEAFC. The CDR3 nucleotides are TGTGCCAGCAGTCTCCTCCCCATGCTTCAGAACACTGAAGCTTTCTGT.

Only a few counts were recorded for this clonotype. This rearrangement joins TRBV19 to TRBJ2-1; TRBD1 matches 8 bases. V shed 6 bases, J shed 4 bases, and the junction held 2 bases outside the gene matches. The CDR3 has 13 amino acids. Looked up from germline, CDR1 is LNHDA and CDR2 is SQIVND (reference sequence). Here the CDR3 DNA reads TGTGCCAGTAGCTGGGACAGGTACAATGAGCAGTTCTTC. It codes for CASSWDRYNEQFF.

A remark on this clonotype: This may arise from a read error, as a much more abundant clone is one base away. The V and J genes are TRBV20-1 and TRBJ2-3; D is possibly TRBD1 or TRBD2 (5 bases each). Germline-derived CDR1 and CDR2 are DFQATT and SNEGSKA (reference sequence). The CDR3 runs 15 residues. CDR3 sequence (DNA): TGCAGTGTTAGAGGGGACCTACATAGCACAGATACGCAGTATTTT. This encodes CSVRGDLHSTDTQYF.

This clonotype appeared once. The germline gene is not matched at one end of the junction; a read error may be the cause. The rearrangement links TRBV9 to TRBJ1-2, with TRBD1 as a possible D gene (6 bases). CDR3 length: 14 residues. Per the germline V gene, CDR1 is SGDLS and CDR2 is YYNGEE. CDR3 residues: CASSGQDSGGGHTF. DNA for the CDR3: TGTGCCAGCAGCGGCCAGGACAGTGGTGGTGGCCACACCTTC.

As concerns this clonotype: One base away lies a much larger clone, so this may be a sequencing read error. The CDR3 sequence: CACSYPGPRPYEQYF. The CDR3 DNA follows: TGTGCCTGCAGTTACCCCGGTCCCCGACCCTACGAGCAGTACTTC. The J gene is TRBJ2-7, the V gene TRBV12-3 or TRBV12-4; no clear D. The CDR3 contains 15 residues.

This clonotype was seen repeatedly, ten times or more. The chain carries TRBV5-1 and TRBJ2-7, with TRBD1 matching 8 bases. The CDR3 covers 13 residues. Looked up from germline, CDR1 is SGHRS and CDR2 is YFSETQ. Trimming cost V 3 bases and J 5 bases; bases outside gene matches: 4. The CDR3 is CASSWPGGNEQYF. CDR3 in DNA: TGCGCCAGCAGCTGGCCAGGGGGCAACGAGCAGTACTTC.

Many counts were recorded for this clonotype. The gene calls are TRBV20-1 and TRBJ2-5, with 10 nucleotides matching TRBD2. CDR1 is DFQATT and CDR2 is SNEGSKA in the germline V gene (reference sequence). V lost 2 bases, J lost 4 bases, and 7 bases stayed unmatched. This CDR3 has 15 residues. The CDR3 spells CSARRPSGSRETQYF. The CDR3 nucleotides read TGCAGTGCTAGACGGCCTAGCGGGAGTAGAGAGACCCAGTACTTC.

This clonotype was counted between two and nine times. The V and J genes are TRBV9 and TRBJ2-5, with 14 bases fitting TRBD2. The CDR3 length is 16 residues. CDR1 and CDR2 (germline): SGDLS, YYNGEE. J was trimmed by 5 bases and V by 3 bases; bases with no gene match: 6. The CDR3 spells CASSGGLAGGGETQYF. The CDR3 DNA sequence: TGTGCCAGCAGCGGAGGACTAGCGGGAGGCGGGGAGACCCAGTACTTC.

This clonotype was seen many times. The V and J genes are TRBV20-1 and TRBJ1-1; D unclear. V lost 0 bases and J lost 1, with 3 bases in between. Germline V gene lookup returns CDR1 DFQATT and CDR2 SNEGSKA (reference sequence). This CDR3 is 12 amino acids long. The CDR3 coding sequence is TGCAGTGCTAGAGAAGGGAACACTGAAGCTTTCTTT. Residues: CSAREGNTEAFF.

This clonotype appeared a few times. The chain recombines TRBV6-5 with TRBJ2-5, with 7 nucleotides matching TRBD2. This CDR3 comprises 14 residues. Trimming at V came to 0 bases and at J to 5 bases, leaving 3 bases not matched to a gene. Germline-derived CDR1 and CDR2 are MNHEY and SVGAGI. CDR3 sequence reads: CASSYSSGGETQYF. Written as DNA, the CDR3 is TGTGCCAGCAGTTACTCATCCGGGGGGGAGACCCAGTACTTC.

This clonotype was seen repeatedly, ten times or more. V gene TRBV28 combines with J gene TRBJ2-7, with no clear D. The germline gives CDR1 MDHEN, CDR2 SYDVKM. Trimming left V 3 bases short and J 4 bases short, with 7 bases between. CDR3 length: 12 residues. CDR3 sequence reads: CASSFLSYEQYF. The CDR3 DNA reads TGTGCCAGCAGTTTCCTTTCGTACGAGCAGTACTTC.